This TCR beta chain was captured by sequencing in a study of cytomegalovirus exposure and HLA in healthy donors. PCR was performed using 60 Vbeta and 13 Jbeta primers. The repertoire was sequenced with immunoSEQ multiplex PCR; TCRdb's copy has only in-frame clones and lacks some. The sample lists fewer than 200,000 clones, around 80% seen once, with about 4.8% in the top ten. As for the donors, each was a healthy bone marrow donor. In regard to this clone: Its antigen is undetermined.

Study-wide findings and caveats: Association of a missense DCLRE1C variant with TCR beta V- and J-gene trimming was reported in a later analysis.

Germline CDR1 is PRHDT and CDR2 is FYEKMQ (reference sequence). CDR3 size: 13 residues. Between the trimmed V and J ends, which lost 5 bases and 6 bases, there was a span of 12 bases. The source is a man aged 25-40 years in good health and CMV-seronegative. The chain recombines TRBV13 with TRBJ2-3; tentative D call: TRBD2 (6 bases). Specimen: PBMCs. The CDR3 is CASSLLARDTQYF. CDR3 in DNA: TGTGCCAGCAGCCTACTAGCAAGGGATACGCAGTATTTT.